The 5 T cell receptor beta chains below come from one sample, sequenced in a study of shared clonotypes between healthy human individuals. Repertoires were generated with immunoSEQ multiplex PCR, while TCRdb's copy carries only in-frame clones and drops some. Among about 2.3 million clones listed, 85% to 95% were seen once. Source material: naive CD4+ T cells from PBMCs. Subset: CD45RA+ positively selected. The receptors derive from a man between 18 and 35 years old in good health. Some clones in this sample may be carry-over from other donors' samples.

The rearrangement links TRBV4-3 to TRBJ1-1; D call uncertain. Germline CDR1 LGHNA, CDR2 YSLEER. The V end lost 1 base, the J end lost 1 base, and 7 bases lay between the germline ends. This CDR3 spans 14 amino acids. The CDR3 loop is CASSQGTENTEAFF. CDR3 DNA: TGCGCCAGCAGCCAAGGTACAGAGAACACTGAAGCTTTCTTT.

The chain combines TRBV7-9 with TRBJ2-7, with 9 bases matching TRBD1. Trimming cost V 2 bases and J 2 bases; bases outside gene matches: 1. Per germline, CDR1 SEHNR and CDR2 FQNEAQ (reference sequence). The CDR3 length is 14 residues. The CDR3 nucleotides read TGTGCCAGCAGCTTAACAGGGGGCGCCTACGAGCAGTACTTC. Residues: CASSLTGGAYEQYF.

The genes are TRBV19 and TRBJ2-7, with 7 bases identical to TRBD1. The CDR3 spans 13 residues. Looked up from germline, CDR1 is LNHDA and CDR2 is SQIVND (reference sequence). V gave up 2 bases and J gave up 4 bases; unmatched junction bases: 2. The chain's CDR3 is CASSIPGQYEQYF. The CDR3 bases are TGTGCCAGTAGTATACCGGGACAGTACGAGCAGTACTTC.

The chain employs TRBV9 and TRBJ2-7; 7 nucleotides match TRBD1. This CDR3 has 15 residues. Trimming at V came to 4 bases and at J to 0 bases, leaving 7 bases not matched to a gene. Per germline, CDR1 SGDLS and CDR2 YYNGEE. The CDR3 loop is CASSPSGTDSYEQYF. CDR3 coding DNA: TGTGCCAGCAGCCCCTCGGGGACAGACTCCTACGAGCAGTACTTC.

This clone showed up just once. The J gene is TRBJ2-4, the V gene TRBV28; possibly TRBD1 for D (6 bases). This CDR3 comprises 16 residues. V lost 3 bases and J 3 bases, leaving 15 bases between the germline ends. The germline CDR1 and CDR2 sequences are MDHEN and SYDVKM. DNA of the CDR3: TGTGCCAGCAGTTTTTCGGAGCCAGGGGACAAAAACATTCAGTACTTC. Protein sequence: CASSFSEPGDKNIQYF.